One sample yielded the 25 T cell receptor beta chains listed below, sequenced in a study of blood T cell repertoires in COVID-19. Using immunoSEQ multiplex PCR, the repertoire was profiled, and TCRdb retains in-frame clones only, with some absent. The sample includes 160,000 or so clones, 80% to 90% of them seen just once. Sequenced input: PBMCs or T cells enriched from blood (not recorded which). The receptor set was obtained from a man aged 50 to 60 who had recovered from COVID-19.

The V call is TRBV27, the J call TRBJ2-1, with a possible D match to TRBD2 (6 bases). Trimming left V 6 bases short and J 0 bases short, with 9 bases between. The CDR3 sequence is 14 residues long. From germline, CDR1 is MNHEY and CDR2 SMNVEV (reference sequence). CDR3 loop: CASSRDFSYNEQFF. CDR3 sequence (DNA): TGTGCCAGCAGCCGGGACTTCTCCTACAATGAGCAGTTCTTC.

The chain is built from TRBV10-3 and TRBJ1-1; D is unclear. The CDR3 sequence is 12 residues long. Trimming left V 6 bases short and J 6 bases short, with 11 bases between. Germline CDR1 is ENHRY and CDR2 is SYGVKD. CDR3 in DNA: TGTGCCATCAGGGGAGGAGAGGCTGAAGCTTTCTTT. Translated, it gives CAIRGGEAEAFF.

V is TRBV5-8 and J is TRBJ1-2, with D unclear. The germline CDR1 and CDR2 sequences are SGHTS and YDEGEE. V was trimmed by 4 bases and J by 4 bases, leaving 11 bases between them. CDR3 length: 13 amino acids. The CDR3 is CASSPGIPYGYTF. The CDR3 DNA sequence: TGTGCCAGCAGCCCCGGGATCCCCTATGGCTACACCTTC.

In its sample, this clone was seen a few times. The J gene is TRBJ1-2, the V gene TRBV3-1 (or the pseudogene TRBV3-2); TRBD1 is a possible D gene (6 bases). The germline V and J ends were trimmed by 0 bases and 7 bases, with 12 bases remaining between them. Germline lookup yields CDR1 LGHDT and CDR2 YNNKEL (reference sequence). This CDR3 has 14 residues. CDR3 loop: CASSQDPTGLGYTF. Here the CDR3 DNA reads TGTGCCAGCAGCCAAGACCCAACAGGGCTTGGCTACACCTTC.

This clone was observed a handful of times. The chain couples TRBV6-5 to TRBJ1-1; no clear D gene. The CDR3 runs to 15 residues. The ends were cut back, 0 bases at V and 1 base at J, with 9 bases in the middle. Germline assignment: CDR1 MNHEY and CDR2 SVGAGI. The CDR3 sequence is CASSYSNSGNTEAFF. The CDR3 nucleotides read TGTGCCAGCAGTTACTCGAATTCGGGGAACACTGAAGCTTTCTTT.

This chain joins TRBV7-6 and TRBJ1-1; no definite D call. V lost 5 bases, J lost 1 base, and 8 bases lay in between. CDR1 SGHVS and CDR2 FNYEAQ come from the germline V gene. The CDR3 is 13 amino acids. CDR3 sequence: CASSADTNTEAFF. The CDR3 nucleotides are TGTGCCAGCAGCGCCGACACGAACACTGAAGCTTTCTTT.

V is TRBV9 and J is TRBJ1-1; no firm D call. Trimming stripped 5 bases from V and 1 base from J, with 9 bases between. The CDR3 loop spans 13 amino acids. Germline V gene sequence: CDR1 SGDLS, CDR2 YYNGEE. The CDR3 DNA is TGTGCCAGCAGTCCGGGAACGAACACTGAAGCTTTCTTT. This translates into CASSPGTNTEAFF. Combining the CDR3 with reference TRBV9 and TRBJ1-1 gives the whole variable domain DSGVTQTPKHLITATGQRVTLRCSPRSGDLSVYWYQQSLDQGLQFLIQYYNGEERAKGNILERFSAQQFPDLHSELNLSSLELGDSALYFCASSPGTNTEAFFGQGTRLTVV.

The gene calls are TRBV13 and TRBJ1-4; TRBD1 matches 11 bases. This CDR3 region has 15 residues. J gave up 7 bases and V 0 bases, and 1 base lay outside the gene matches. Germline assignment: CDR1 PRHDT and CDR2 FYEKMQ (reference sequence). In nucleotides, the CDR3 is TGTGCCAGCAGCTTAGGGGGACAGGGGGGTGAAAAACTGTTTTTT. This encodes CASSLGGQGGEKLFF. Based on the CDR3 plus reference TRBV13 and TRBJ1-4, the full variable domain is AAGVIQSPRHLIKEKRETATLKCYPIPRHDTVYWYQQGPGQDPQFLISFYEKMQSDKGSIPDRFSAQQFSDYHSELNMSSLELGDSALYFCASSLGGQGGEKLFFGSGTQLSVL.

This chain connects TRBV24-1 to TRBJ1-1; 7 nucleotides align to TRBD1. This CDR3 has 15 amino acids. V lost 3 bases, J lost 3 bases, and 6 bases stayed unmatched. CDR1 is KGHDR and CDR2 is SFDVKD in the germline V gene. The CDR3 is CATSDGRQGDTEAFF. The CDR3 DNA reads as TGTGCCACCAGTGATGGTCGACAGGGAGACACTGAAGCTTTCTTT.

J is TRBJ1-2 and V is TRBV6-5; D might be TRBD1 (6 bases). Trimming left V 8 bases short and J 8 bases short, with 15 bases between. This CDR3 is 12 amino acids long. The germline V gene has CDR1 MNHEY and CDR2 SVGAGI. CDR3 loop: CASGAGAGGYTF. For the CDR3, the DNA is TGTGCCAGCGGGGCAGGGGCTGGGGGCTACACCTTC.

The chain carries TRBV7-2 and TRBJ1-1; 7 bases are a match to TRBD1. This CDR3 is 15 amino acids long. Germline CDR1 reads SGHTA; CDR2 reads FQGNSA. After removal of 6 bases from V and 1 base from J, the junction contained 8 bases not matched to a gene. The CDR3 here is CASRRTGTANTEAFF. For the CDR3, the DNA is TGTGCCAGCAGACGAACCGGGACAGCGAACACTGAAGCTTTCTTT.

The chain links TRBV5-1 to TRBJ2-3, with TRBD2 matching over 8 bases. The trim removed 2 bases at V and 1 base at J, leaving 3 bases unmatched. There are 15 residues in the CDR3. Germline V lookup: CDR1 SGHRS, CDR2 YFSETQ. CDR3 protein: CASSLAGARTDTQYF. The CDR3 DNA sequence: TGCGCCAGCAGCTTAGCGGGGGCCCGCACAGATACGCAGTATTTT.

V and J are TRBV27 and TRBJ2-3; TRBD2 might be the D (5 bases). The V and J ends lost 0 bases and 1 base respectively, with 17 bases between them. Per the germline V gene, CDR1 is MNHEY and CDR2 is SMNVEV (reference sequence). CDR3 length equals 18 residues. The CDR3 loop reads CASSLSNFGVSGTDTQYF. DNA of the CDR3: TGTGCCAGCAGTTTATCGAATTTCGGGGTCTCGGGCACAGATACGCAGTATTTT.

The chain employs TRBV3-1 (or the pseudogene TRBV3-2) and TRBJ2-3, with 8 positions matching TRBD1. Germline V lookup: CDR1 LGHDT, CDR2 YNNKEL (reference sequence). The CDR3 is 14 residues long. The trim removed 2 bases at V and 6 bases at J, leaving 4 bases unmatched. As DNA, the CDR3 is TGTGCCAGCAGCCAAATGACAGGGGCGGATACGCAGTATTTT. Residues: CASSQMTGADTQYF.

The rearrangement links TRBV19 to TRBJ1-1; 7 bases align to TRBD1. Unmatched junction bases numbered 6, after V lost 5 bases and J lost 0 bases. Germline V gene lookup returns CDR1 LNHDA and CDR2 SQIVND (reference sequence). The CDR3 has 15 residues. The CDR3 DNA reads TGTGCCAGTAGTCCAACCGGGACAGTGAACACTGAAGCTTTCTTT. It codes for CASSPTGTVNTEAFF.

This clone was seen just once. V and J are TRBV6-5 and TRBJ2-3, with 7 nucleotides matching TRBD1. The J segment lost 12 bases and the V segment lost 5 bases, leaving 11 bases of the junction unmatched. The CDR3 totals 13 residues. The germline CDR1 and CDR2 sequences are MNHEY and SVGAGI. Written as DNA, the CDR3 is TGTGCCAGCAGTCCAACCCGGACAGGCGGACAGTATTTT. As protein: CASSPTRTGGQYF.

The chain carries TRBV19 and TRBJ2-1, with 10 nucleotides matching TRBD1. V dropped 4 bases and J dropped 4; count of bases not matched to a gene: 7. CDR1 and CDR2 from the germline V gene are LNHDA and SQIVND (reference sequence). This CDR3 has 16 residues. The CDR3 sequence is CASSKVGTGAYNEQFF. The CDR3 coding sequence is TGTGCCAGTAGTAAAGTGGGGACAGGGGCGTACAATGAGCAGTTCTTC.

CDR3 region: CASNRPRTEFYEQYF. CDR3 bases: TGTGCCAGCAACCGACCGAGGACAGAATTCTACGAGCAGTACTTC. This rearrangement joins TRBV21-1 to TRBJ2-7; the table's D call of TRBD1 was not tested on the DNA. TRBV21-1 is classified as a pseudogene. The CDR3 extends over 15 amino acids.

V usage is TRBV6-1 and J usage is TRBJ2-7; 7 bases line up with TRBD2. CDR3 length: 15 amino acids. With V trimmed by 3 bases and J by 0 bases, 5 bases remained unmatched. Germline V gene lookup returns CDR1 MNHNS and CDR2 SASEGT. This CDR3 reads CASSEPGGSSYEQYF. As DNA, the CDR3 is TGTGCCAGCAGTGAGCCCGGGGGGAGCTCCTACGAGCAGTACTTC.

The gene calls are TRBV24-1 and TRBJ2-1; 8 bases match TRBD1. This CDR3 spans 13 amino acids. V lost 6 bases, J lost 7 bases, and 4 bases stayed unmatched. CDR1 and CDR2 (germline): KGHDR, SFDVKD. The CDR3 DNA reads as TGTGCCACCAGTAGTGACAGGGGAAATGAGCAGTTCTTC. It specifies CATSSDRGNEQFF.

The gene calls are TRBV4-2 and TRBJ1-2; D is uncertain. The CDR3 extends over 14 amino acids. V was shortened by 7 bases and J by 0 bases, with 12 bases between the two germline ends. The germline CDR1 and CDR2 sequences are LGHNA and YNFKEQ. As DNA, the CDR3 is TGTGCCAGCACCACAGTACAGTCTAACTATGGCTACACCTTC. It codes for CASTTVQSNYGYTF.

V gene TRBV11-2 combines with J gene TRBJ2-2, with D maybe TRBD2 (7 bases). The CDR3 covers 18 residues. Trimming shortened V by 5 bases and J by 4 bases, and 23 bases separated the two germline ends. Per the germline V gene, CDR1 is SGHAT and CDR2 is FQNNGV. The CDR3 protein is CASSRREGGASVTGELFF. The CDR3 nucleotides are TGTGCCAGCAGCCGGCGCGAAGGGGGGGCCTCGGTCACCGGGGAGCTGTTTTTT.

The chain carries TRBV2 and TRBJ2-7; TRBD1 aligns across 8 bases. Germline V lookup: CDR1 SNHLY, CDR2 FYNNEI. The CDR3 contains 14 residues. J was trimmed by 4 bases and V by 1 base; bases with no gene match: 3. The CDR3 sequence is CASSEDRGSYEQYF. The CDR3 DNA sequence: TGTGCCAGCAGTGAAGACAGGGGGAGTTACGAGCAGTACTTC. The full variable domain, rest sourced from reference TRBV2 and TRBJ2-7, is EPEVTQTPSHQVTQMGQEVILRCVPISNHLYFYWYRQILGQKVEFLVSFYNNEISEKSEIFDDQFSVERPDGSNFTLKIRSTKLEDSAMYFCASSEDRGSYEQYFGPGTRLTVT.

The chain uses TRBV6-2 or TRBV6-3 and TRBJ1-5; D might be TRBD1 (5 bases). CDR1 is MNHEY, CDR2 SVGEGT, per germline. Trimming took off 2 bases at V and 0 bases at J, with 8 bases between the two ends. This CDR3 has 15 amino acids. CDR3 residues: CASSYRQYSNQPQHF. The CDR3 DNA sequence: TGTGCCAGCAGTTACCGACAGTATAGCAATCAGCCCCAGCATTTT.

The genes are TRBV29-1 and TRBJ2-7; 9 nucleotides match TRBD2. Germline CDR1 is SQVTM and CDR2 is ANQGSEA. The V and J ends lost 0 bases and 4 bases, in that order; junction bases with no gene match: 1. The CDR3 consists of 13 residues. The CDR3 loop reads CSVEELAGYEQYF. DNA for the CDR3: TGCAGCGTTGAAGAACTAGCGGGTTACGAGCAGTACTTC.